Listed here is a single TCR beta chain. The table came from immunoSEQ multiplex PCR; TCRdb's copy has only in-frame clones and leaves some out. The table records about 510,000 clones, nearly 80% of them present only once. This sample was included in a study of shared clonotypes between healthy human individuals. Sequenced sample: PBMCs. The receptor was isolated from a woman aged 35 to 49 in good health. Some clones in this sample may be carry-over from other donors' samples.

Here the CDR3 DNA reads TGCGCCAGCAGCTTGGAGGACGTGACCTACGAGCAGTACTTC. It is translated as CASSLEDVTYEQYF. J is TRBJ2-7 and V is TRBV5-1; no definite D call. Germline-derived CDR1 and CDR2 are SGHRS and YFSETQ. V gave up 0 bases and J gave up 2 bases, with 9 bases separating them. The CDR3 totals 14 residues.